What follows are 18 T cell receptor beta chains derived from one specimen sequenced in a study of T cell repertoires in cytomegalovirus infection (dated by TCRdb to between 2018 and 2021). According to the study, the label for this sample's treatment or condition signals: in vitro stimulation with specific CMV peptide epitopes to enrich CMV-specific T cells. These receptors are not linked to any known antigen. Sequencing was carried out with an Illumina HiSeq 1500. Starting from the raw public reads, TCRdb applied fastp trimming at Q25, assembled clones with MiXCR and retained in-frame beta chains. Rows with a matching CDR3 protein are joined into one entry that keeps the most common DNA and genes. The sample includes about 830,000 distinct CDR3 sequences, with 32% observed a single time. The top ten constitute 9.5% to 15% of the sample. The sample was cultured CD8+ T cells from PBMCs, taken from culture after CMV antigen stimulation. All receptors derive from a human donor in good health (CMV status not recorded). Some clones in this sample may be carry-over from other donors' samples.

V is TRBV10-2 and J is TRBJ2-7; D tentatively reads TRBD1 or TRBD2 (5 bases each). Between the trimmed V and J ends, which lost 8 bases and 5 bases, there was a span of 19 bases. The CDR3 is made up of 14 amino acids. Germline-derived CDR1 and CDR2 are WSHSY and SAAADI. The CDR3, as DNA: TGCGCCAGCGAGAAGGGACCGCCCCCGGACGAGCAGTACTTC. Residues: CASEKGPPPDEQYF.

This clonotype was detected only a few times. The chain recombines TRBV6-2 or TRBV6-3 with TRBJ2-7; D might be TRBD1 (8 bases). This CDR3 contains 15 residues. Germline lookup yields CDR1 MNHEY and CDR2 SVGEGT. The V end lost 5 bases, the J end lost 1 base, and 15 bases lay between the germline ends. The CDR3 DNA follows: TGTGCCAGCAGTACAGGGGGGGCATCATCCTACGAGCAGTACGTC. It translates to CASSTGGASSYEQYV.

There are many counts of this clonotype. This chain connects TRBV7-8 to TRBJ2-1; 7 nucleotides agree with TRBD2. The CDR3 runs 17 residues. CDR1 is SGHVS, CDR2 FQNEAQ, per germline. J was trimmed by 9 bases and V by 0 bases; bases with no gene match: 14. The CDR3: CASSLAALAVVRGEQFF. The CDR3 DNA sequence: TGTGCCAGCAGCTTAGCAGCCCTAGCGGTAGTCCGAGGTGAGCAGTTCTTC.

The J gene is TRBJ2-7, the V gene TRBV19, with D possibly being TRBD1 (6 bases). In germline, CDR1 is LNHDA, CDR2 SQIVND (reference sequence). The CDR3 length is 15 residues. Trimming stripped 3 bases from V and 1 base from J, with 13 bases between. CDR3 region: CASSMGTSLSYEQYF. The CDR3 DNA reads as TGTGCCAGTAGTATGGGGACATCCCTTTCCTACGAGCAGTACTTC.

The chain recombines TRBV7-2 with TRBJ1-1, with D uncertain. This CDR3 is built from 15 residues. With 0 bases removed from V and 5 bases from J, the gap between germline ends came to 13 bases. Germline V gene data show CDR1 as SGHTA and CDR2 as FQGNSA. The CDR3, as DNA: TGTGCCAGCAGCTTAGCGCTGGGGAGGAGGACTGAAGCTTTCTTT. The encoded protein is CASSLALGRRTEAFF.

The rearrangement uses TRBV4-2 and TRBJ1-1; no clear D. The CDR3 spans 15 residues. Looked up from germline, CDR1 is LGHNA and CDR2 is YNFKEQ. Trimming shortened V by 2 bases and J by 0 bases, and 10 bases separated the two germline ends. CDR3 loop: CASSQTNLMNTEAFF. In DNA form, the CDR3 reads TGTGCCAGCAGCCAAACCAACCTCATGAACACTGAAGCTTTCTTT.

V gene TRBV19 combines with J gene TRBJ2-3, with TRBD2 identical over 12 bases. J was trimmed by 0 bases and V by 3 bases; bases with no gene match: 7. CDR3 length equals 18 residues. CDR1 and CDR2 (germline): LNHDA, SQIVND (reference sequence). CDR3 bases: TGTGCCAGTAGTATGATAGGACTAGCGGGGATTAGCACAGATACGCAGTATTTT. It encodes CASSMIGLAGISTDTQYF.

This chain links TRBV24-1 with TRBJ2-1, with a tentative D call TRBD2 (7 bases). Looked up from germline, CDR1 is KGHDR and CDR2 is SFDVKD. V lost 7 bases and J 3 bases, leaving 12 bases between the germline ends. CDR3 length equals 14 residues. The CDR3 region is CATSEGGGYNEQFF. The CDR3 bases are TGTGCCACCAGCGAGGGGGGGGGCTACAATGAGCAGTTCTTC.

There are a few counts of this clonotype. The chain is built from TRBV7-8 and TRBJ2-7, with 9 nucleotides matching TRBD1. The junction had 5 bases not matched to a gene; V was cut back by 5 bases and J by 3 bases. The CDR3 is 14 amino acids. Germline assignment: CDR1 SGHVS and CDR2 FQNEAQ. For the CDR3, the DNA is TGTGCCAGCAGCCCCTGGGACAGGGACTACGAGCAGTACTTC. This gives the protein CASSPWDRDYEQYF.

This clonotype came up once. The chain links TRBV19 to TRBJ1-5; D is undetermined. V lost 0 bases to trimming and J lost 6 bases, with 12 bases between them. The CDR3 runs 15 residues. CDR1 is LNHDA, CDR2 SQIVND, per germline (reference sequence). CDR3 loop: CASSIEGGRGQPQHF. CDR3 coding DNA: TGTGCCAGTAGTATAGAAGGAGGCCGGGGTCAGCCCCAGCATTTT.

This chain links TRBV7-2 with TRBJ2-5; D call uncertain. The CDR3 sequence is 13 residues long. Trimming stripped 1 base from V and 5 bases from J, with 8 bases between. CDR1 SGHTA and CDR2 FQGNSA come from the germline V gene. The CDR3 DNA follows: TGTGCCAGCAGCTTAGATAGTTGGGAGACCCAGTACTTC. Its translation is CASSLDSWETQYF.

The chain links TRBV28 to TRBJ1-2; 7 bases are shared with TRBD1. This CDR3 is built from 15 residues. J lost 1 base, V lost 6 bases, and 8 bases had no gene match. CDR1 and CDR2 (germline): MDHEN, SYDVKM. As DNA, the CDR3 is TGTGCCAGCAGCCTCAGGGGGTTAGATAACTATGGCTACACCTTC. Residues: CASSLRGLDNYGYTF.

The gene calls are TRBV7-9 and TRBJ2-7; D gene ambiguous. This CDR3 region has 12 residues. Germline V gives CDR1 SEHNR, CDR2 FQNEAQ (reference sequence). With 5 bases removed from V and 4 bases from J, the gap between germline ends came to 9 bases. CDR3 nucleotides: TGTGCCAGCAGCCAAGATGCGTACGAGCAGTACGTC. Its translation is CASSQDAYEQYV.

V and J are TRBV7-3 and TRBJ2-7; D is unclear. V was shortened by 5 bases and J by 3 bases, with 11 bases between the two germline ends. The germline V gene encodes CDR1 SGHTA and CDR2 FQGTGA. The CDR3 extends over 13 amino acids. The CDR3 nucleotides read TGTGCCAGCAGCAAATTACTGAACTACGAGCAGTACTTC. It is translated as CASSKLLNYEQYF.

This clonotype came up many times. The CDR3 DNA sequence: TGTGCCAGCAGCTCAGAGGTTAGCGGGGCCACCTACGAGCAGTACTTC. It is translated as CASSSEVSGATYEQYF. The gene calls are TRBV7-2 and TRBJ2-7; 8 nucleotides agree with TRBD2. From germline, CDR1 is SGHTA and CDR2 FQGNSA. The CDR3 is made up of 16 amino acids. After removal of 4 bases from V and 2 bases from J, the junction contained 10 bases not matched to a gene.

The chain uses TRBV28 and TRBJ1-3, with D perhaps TRBD1 (5 bases). The V end was cut by 10 bases, the J end by 8 bases, with 18 bases between. This CDR3 spans 13 amino acids. CDR1 MDHEN and CDR2 SYDVKM come from the germline V gene. The CDR3 spells CATDGGDGYTIYF. The CDR3 nucleotides read TGTGCCACCGACGGGGGTGACGGTTACACCATATATTTT.

V usage is TRBV7-9 and J usage is TRBJ2-7; the D gene could be TRBD1 or TRBD2 (6 bases each). Looked up from germline, CDR1 is SEHNR and CDR2 is FQNEAQ (reference sequence). The ends were cut back, 5 bases at V and 5 bases at J, with 13 bases in the middle. This CDR3 is 13 amino acids long. CDR3 sequence: CASSLGGNHEQYF. The CDR3 DNA follows: TGTGCCAGCAGCCTCGGGGGCAATCACGAGCAGTACTTC.

The V and J genes are TRBV20-1 and TRBJ2-3, with D perhaps matching TRBD1 or TRBD2 (6 bases each). Trimming took off 5 bases at V and 6 bases at J, with 12 bases between the two ends. CDR1 is DFQATT and CDR2 is SNEGSKA in the germline V gene (reference sequence). The CDR3 covers 12 residues. The CDR3 DNA is TGCAGTGCTCAGAGGAGGGGGGATACGCAGTATTTT. This codes for CSAQRRGDTQYF.